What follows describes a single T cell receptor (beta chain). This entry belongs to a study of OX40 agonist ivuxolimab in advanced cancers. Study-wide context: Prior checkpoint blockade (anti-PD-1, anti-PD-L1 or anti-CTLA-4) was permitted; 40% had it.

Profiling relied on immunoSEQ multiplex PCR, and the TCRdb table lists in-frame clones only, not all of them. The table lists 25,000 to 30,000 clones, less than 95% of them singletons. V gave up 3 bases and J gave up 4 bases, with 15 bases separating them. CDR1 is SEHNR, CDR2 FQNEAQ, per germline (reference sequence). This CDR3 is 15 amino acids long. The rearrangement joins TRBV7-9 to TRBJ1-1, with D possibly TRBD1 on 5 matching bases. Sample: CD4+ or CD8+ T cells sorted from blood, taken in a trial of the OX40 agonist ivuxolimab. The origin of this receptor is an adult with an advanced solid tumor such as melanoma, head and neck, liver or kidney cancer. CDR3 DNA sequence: TGTGCCAGCAGCTTTTTGGGGGGAGGAAGCACTGAAGCTTTCTTT. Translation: CASSFLGGGSTEAFF.